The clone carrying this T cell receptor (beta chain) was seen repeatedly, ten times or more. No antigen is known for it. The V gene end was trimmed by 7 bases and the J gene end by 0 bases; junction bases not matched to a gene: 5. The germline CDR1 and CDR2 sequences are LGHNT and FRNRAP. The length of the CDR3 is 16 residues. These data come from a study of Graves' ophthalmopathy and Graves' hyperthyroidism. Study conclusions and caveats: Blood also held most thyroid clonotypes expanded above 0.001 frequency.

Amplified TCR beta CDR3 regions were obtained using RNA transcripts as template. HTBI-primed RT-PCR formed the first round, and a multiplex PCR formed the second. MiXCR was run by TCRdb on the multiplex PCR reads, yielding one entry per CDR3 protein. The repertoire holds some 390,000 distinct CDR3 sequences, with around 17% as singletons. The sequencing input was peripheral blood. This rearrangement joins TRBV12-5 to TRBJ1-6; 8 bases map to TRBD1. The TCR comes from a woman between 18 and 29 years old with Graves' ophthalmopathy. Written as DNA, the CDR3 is TGTGCTAGTGCCTTACAGGGGGGCTCCTATAATTCACCCCTCCACTTT. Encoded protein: CASALQGGSYNSPLHF.